The clone carrying this TCR beta chain was counted only a few times. Its antigen is as yet unknown. Data came from immunoSEQ multiplex PCR; TCRdb stores just in-frame clones and leaves some out. The sample includes approximately 130,000 clones, roughly 90% seen only once; the top ten take around 5%. Per the germline V gene, CDR1 is MNHEY and CDR2 is SVGEGT. The V end lost 2 bases, the J end lost 5 bases, and 9 bases lay between the germline ends. The CDR3 is 13 amino acids. These data originate in a study of T cell responses to AZD1222 COVID-19 vaccine. Study results and limitations: Within unmutated variant regions lay the reported targets of nearly half of spike-specific TCRs. Donors in the cohort were predominantly white British and more often female, and clonal diversity was possibly underestimated. The study identified only five to seven AZD1222 recipients as seropositive at baseline.

The chain combines TRBV6-2 or TRBV6-3 with TRBJ1-1, with D hard to call. The sequences come from peripheral blood, collected 28 days after the second AZD1222 dose. This receptor was identified in an adult who received the AZD1222 COVID-19 vaccine. The CDR3 nucleotides are TGTGCCAGCAGTTACATAGGAGGGACTGAAGCTTTCTTT. Its protein is CASSYIGGTEAFF.